This T cell receptor beta chain was sequenced in a study of T cells in Graves' hyperthyroidism and ophthalmopathy. From germline, CDR1 is MNHEY and CDR2 SMNVEV (reference sequence). Trimming took 0 bases from V and 5 from J, leaving 7 bases between them. The CDR3 totals 13 residues. Regions amplified from RNA transcripts were the TCR beta CDR3 regions. A first-round RT-PCR of the TCR CDR3 used the HTBI primer set. TCRdb reprocessed the multiplex PCR reads with MiXCR, giving one entry per CDR3 protein. The table records about 380,000 distinct CDR3 sequences, about 18% of them present only once. Lactation, pregnancy, other autoimmune disease or uncontrolled infection excluded patients. The sample holds many counts of this clonotype. The antigen is undetermined. The study, taken as a whole, reports: The model predicted ophthalmopathy a median roughly 6.5 months before onset.

V usage is TRBV27 and J usage is TRBJ2-5; no definite D call. The sequence was obtained from a man younger than 35 with Graves' ophthalmopathy. Material for sequencing was blood. The CDR3 here is CASSLSTPETQYF. The CDR3 bases are TGTGCCAGCAGTTTATCTACTCCCGAGACCCAGTACTTC.